A selection of T cell receptor beta chains follows, all from one sample in a study of regulatory T cells in long-lasting Graves disease. MiXCR, applied by TCRdb to the multiplex PCR reads, yields one record per CDR3 protein. The table shows about 560,000 distinct CDR3 sequences, with approximately 16% occurring only once. This sample was shared with a second study, whose subject was T cells in Graves' hyperthyroidism and ophthalmopathy.

Material: peripheral blood mononuclear cells (PBMCs), obtained at new diagnosis, from a patient treated with antithyroid drugs. The source is a man younger than 35 with Graves disease. Each CDR3 is given without its conserved first and last residue.

>TRBV27
ASSLSGRNQPQH
>TRBV5-1
ASSLEGQGEPQH
>TRBV28
ASSFIFETGGYEQY
>TRBV6-1
ASSNPPAF
>TRBV20-1
SAQIQTGRDQPQH
>TRBV18
ASSPPMSETQY
>TRBV18
ASSDVSGDYEQY
>TRBV9
ASSAPGQTHEQY
>TRBV11-2
ASSYTDRLVETQY
>TRBV7-9
ASSRLSGLGPITQY
>TRBV28
ASSGAYTEAF
>TRBV2
ASSKDREIEF
>TRBV2
ASSEGVPTNEKLF
>TRBV9
ASSSGGRPYEQY
>TRBV5-6
ASSPGGRGSYEQY
>TRBV3-1
ASSQESRPWDTQY
>TRBV11-3
ASSPGSGDSGNTIY
>TRBV11-3
ASSLGQGLRNTDTQY
>TRBV6-1
ASSTTDRGSSYGYT
>TRBV15
ATSTTGTSSYNSPLH
>TRBV6-2/TRBV6-3
ASILGGTEAF
>TRBV18
ASLEGGNTIY
>TRBV12-3/TRBV12-4
ASGTHSYEQY
>TRBV7-6
ASSLVSGSYGQY
>TRBV24-1
ATSDSSGGRETQY
>TRBV3-1
ASSPPDSRGYNEQF
>TRBV2
ASSLTGGFKEKLF
>TRBV30
AWGTGYNQPQH
>TRBV5-4
ASSLGRGLGDGYT
>TRBV28
ASSLESGGNYGYT
>TRBV7-6
ASSPQGLVTGAF
>TRBV7-9
ASSQEARDTEAF
>TRBV2
ASKENRETYEQY
>TRBV18
ASSPPTGEWFGDTQY
>TRBV14
ASSQEFGGFPEAF
>TRBV7-9
ASSLGQGYFYEQY
>TRBV19
ATREYIRATSNQPQH
>TRBV5-5
ASSLGSGGISTDTQY
>TRBV6-2/TRBV6-3
ASSYSLRGNYGYT
>TRBV28
ASSLSTYEQY
>TRBV20-1
SARRKATSEAF
>TRBV7-9
ASSQISPNVGDEKLF